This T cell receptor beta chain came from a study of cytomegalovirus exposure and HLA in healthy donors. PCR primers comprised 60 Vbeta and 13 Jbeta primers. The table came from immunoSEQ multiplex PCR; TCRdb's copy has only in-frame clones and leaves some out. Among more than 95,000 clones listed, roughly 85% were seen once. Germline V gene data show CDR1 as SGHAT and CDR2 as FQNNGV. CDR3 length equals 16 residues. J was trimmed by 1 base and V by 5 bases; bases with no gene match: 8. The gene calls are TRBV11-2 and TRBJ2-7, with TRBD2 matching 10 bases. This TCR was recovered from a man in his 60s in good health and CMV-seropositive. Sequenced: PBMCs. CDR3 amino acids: CASSPRILAGSYEQYF. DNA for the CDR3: TGTGCCAGCAGCCCTCGGATACTAGCGGGGTCCTACGAGCAGTACTTC.